Sequencing of this T cell receptor (beta chain) was carried out in a study of breast tumors, draining lymph nodes, adjacent tissues. Findings and limits, study-wide: Most tumor T cells seemingly derive from lymph node, then expand in tumor. The lymph node origin of tumor T cells was framed as consistent with a hypothesis, not demonstrated. Tumors had less TCR diversity than lymph nodes, more than nontumor tissue.

Many counts were recorded for this clonotype. Antigen specificity is unknown. TCRdb reanalysed the multiplex PCR reads using MiXCR and keeps one entry per CDR3 protein. The sample includes 170,000 or so distinct CDR3 sequences, approximately 33% seen only once; the top ten take 4% to 5.5%. Samples came from axillary lymph nodes draining the breast cancer. From germline, CDR1 is SGHRS and CDR2 YFSETQ. The CDR3 extends over 15 amino acids. V shed 3 bases, J shed 8 bases, and the junction held 6 bases outside the gene matches. The specimen was axillary lymph node tissue. This clonotype originated in a female donor with breast cancer. Some clones in this sample may be carry-over from other donors' samples. The rearrangement joins TRBV5-1 to TRBJ2-1, with 12 bases that match TRBD2. The CDR3 nucleotides read TGCGCCAGCAGCTCTAGCGGGGGGGTGATTTATGAGCAGTTCTTC. This encodes CASSSSGGVIYEQFF.